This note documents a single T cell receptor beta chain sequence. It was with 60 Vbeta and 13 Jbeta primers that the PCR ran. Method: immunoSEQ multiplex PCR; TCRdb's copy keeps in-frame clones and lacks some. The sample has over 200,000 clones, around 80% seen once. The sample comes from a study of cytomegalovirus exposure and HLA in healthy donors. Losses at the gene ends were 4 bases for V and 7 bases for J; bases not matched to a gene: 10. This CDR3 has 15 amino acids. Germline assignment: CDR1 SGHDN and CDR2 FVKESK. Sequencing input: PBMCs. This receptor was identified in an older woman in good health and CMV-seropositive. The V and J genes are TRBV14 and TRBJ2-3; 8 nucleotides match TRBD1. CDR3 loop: CASSPQGARGNTQYF. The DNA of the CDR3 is TGTGCCAGCAGCCCTCAGGGGGCTCGGGGGAATACGCAGTATTTT.